Sequencing of this T cell receptor (beta chain) was carried out in a study of T cell responses to AZD1222 COVID-19 vaccine. Whole-study findings and limits: After two AZD1222 doses, spike-specific TCR breadth and depth rose versus day 0. Donors skewed white British and female; clonal diversity was possibly underestimated. Repertoires were collected only later (after the peak T cell response had occurred).

Produced via immunoSEQ multiplex PCR; TCRdb's table is partial and in-frame only. The table lists tens of thousands of clones, about 91% of them singletons, with about 20% in the top ten. V was shortened by 0 bases and J by 3 bases, with 6 bases between the two germline ends. The CDR3 is 13 amino acids. Per germline, CDR1 SGHTA and CDR2 FQGTGA. Regarding this clone: As yet, its antigen is unknown.

V usage is TRBV7-3 and J usage is TRBJ2-7; D not certain. The TCR comes from an adult in good health. The sample was peripheral blood, taken on day 0 of AZD1222 vaccination. Here the CDR3 DNA reads TGTGCCAGCAGCTTAACACACAGCTACGAGCAGTACTTC. It is translated as CASSLTHSYEQYF.